This T cell receptor beta chain was documented in a study of beta chain features in type 1 diabetes. The authors sorted CD4+ naive, central memory, regulatory and stem cell-like memory cells via CD45RO/CCR7/CD25/CD127/CD95/CD27. Of note for this clone: Antigen unknown.

Expressed TCRB transcripts were sequenced because the entire RNA isolate underwent reverse transcription. The read count averaged roughly 4 million across naive, central memory and regulatory T cell samples. Using immunoSEQ multiplex PCR, the repertoire was profiled, and TCRdb retains in-frame clones only, with some absent. Of some 350,000 clones in the sample, about 13% are singletons; the top ten hold about 0.015%. V lost 2 bases and J 0 bases, leaving 11 bases between the germline ends. CDR3 size: 16 residues. In germline, CDR1 is SGHVS, CDR2 FNYEAQ. Study-wide findings and caveats: Diminished insertions and augmented deletions at VDJ junctions characterized type 1 diabetes patients. PCR might pick shorter templates more often, in the same way for patients and controls. In all four CD4+ subsets, TCRB CDR3 length was significantly, moderately reduced in type 1 diabetes.

The clonotype originates from a woman younger than 35 with type 1 diabetes. The rearrangement links TRBV7-6 to TRBJ2-1; no clear D. Sample: naive CD4+ T cells from blood. Written as DNA, the CDR3 is TGTGCCAGCAGCTTACTGAGCGAAATCTCCTACAATGAGCAGTTCTTC. Protein: CASSLLSEISYNEQFF. The variable domain in full, completed from reference TRBV7-6 and TRBJ2-1, reads GAGVSQSPRYKVTKRGQDVALRCDPISGHVSLYWYRQALGQGPEFLTYFNYEAQQDKSGLPNDRFSAERPEGSISTLTIQRTEQRDSAMYRCASSLLSEISYNEQFFGPGTRLTVL.